The 28 T cell receptor beta chains below all came from one sample that was sequenced in a study of T-cell memory formation after mild COVID-19. TCRdb re-analysed the 5' RACE reads in MiXCR, keeping a single row per CDR3 protein. The sample lists approximately 150,000 distinct CDR3 sequences; roughly 14% were seen once. Sequences were obtained from PBMCs or a T cell subset sorted from them (not recorded which). These receptors all stem from an adult woman who had mild COVID-19 (a few samples of this study predate the infection). Cell type and time point are not known.

The rearrangement links TRBV6-5 to TRBJ1-6; D gene ambiguous. The V end lost 5 bases, the J end lost 10 bases, and 12 bases lay between the germline ends. Germline assignment: CDR1 MNHEY and CDR2 SVGAGI. This CDR3 region has 13 residues. This CDR3 reads CASSDTGNSPLHF. DNA for the CDR3: TGTGCCAGCAGTGATACGGGTAACTCACCCCTCCACTTT.

The sample holds a few counts of this clonotype. This chain joins TRBV5-6 and TRBJ1-2; TRBD1 matches at 7 bases. Germline V CDR1 and CDR2: SGHDT, YYEEEE. CDR3 length: 16 amino acids. V was clipped by 0 bases and J by 4 bases; unmatched bases: 9. CDR3 region: CASSLEPGGTVYGYTF. Written as DNA, the CDR3 is TGTGCCAGCAGCTTGGAGCCGGGGGGGACAGTCTATGGCTACACCTTC.

This clonotype came up a few times. The CDR3 DNA reads as TGTGCCAGCAGTGGGGTTTCGAAAGAGCAGTACTTC. It encodes CASSGVSKEQYF. The chain combines TRBV25-1 with TRBJ2-7; D uncertain. The germline V gene encodes CDR1 MGHDK and CDR2 SYGVNS. V dropped 4 bases and J dropped 7 bases, with 11 bases sitting between them. CDR3 size: 12 residues.

This clonotype was counted a few times. In nucleotides, the CDR3 is TGCAGCGTTACACAGGGCGACTATGGCTACACCTTC. It is translated as CSVTQGDYGYTF. The rearrangement links TRBV29-1 to TRBJ1-2, with a weak D call TRBD1 (6 bases). The germline V and J ends were trimmed by 5 bases and 3 bases, with 10 bases remaining between them. This CDR3 spans 12 amino acids. The germline CDR1 and CDR2 sequences are SQVTM and ANQGSEA.

This clonotype was seen more than once but under ten times. V usage is TRBV2 and J usage is TRBJ1-2; D possibly corresponds to TRBD1 (6 bases). V was clipped by 2 bases and J by 4 bases, with 14 bases between them. CDR1 and CDR2 (germline): SNHLY, FYNNEI. The length of the CDR3 is 15 residues. DNA for the CDR3: TGTGCCAGCAGTGAATCCCAGGGGTCGGGCTATGGCTACACCTTC. It codes for CASSESQGSGYGYTF.

Many counts were recorded for this clonotype. The CDR3 region has the DNA TGCGCCAGCAGGGACAGGGGGCGGAACAATGAGCAGTTCTTC. Residues: CASRDRGRNNEQFF. The chain uses TRBV5-1 and TRBJ2-1; TRBD1 aligns across 11 bases. Germline V gene lookup returns CDR1 SGHRS and CDR2 YFSETQ. CDR3 length: 14 amino acids. Losses at the gene ends were 5 bases for V and 5 bases for J; bases not matched to a gene: 3.

This clonotype was seen a few times. The chain employs TRBV7-2 and TRBJ2-7; no clear D. Germline V gives CDR1 SGHTA, CDR2 FQGNSA. The CDR3 is 15 residues long. V was clipped by 2 bases and J by 6 bases, with 17 bases between them. The CDR3 reads CASSLSTSALGEQYF. CDR3 DNA: TGTGCCAGCAGCTTAAGTACCAGCGCTCTCGGCGAGCAGTACTTC.

This clonotype showed up just a few times. The chain combines TRBV6-6 with TRBJ2-1; perhaps TRBD2 as D (6 bases). There are 14 residues in the CDR3. The V end was cut by 2 bases, the J end by 3 bases, with 8 bases between. Germline V CDR1 and CDR2: MNHNY, SVGAGI (reference sequence). The chain's CDR3 is CASSYASVYNEQFF. DNA for the CDR3: TGTGCCAGCAGTTACGCTAGCGTCTACAATGAGCAGTTCTTC.

V and J are TRBV4-3 and TRBJ2-1; D might be TRBD2 (5 bases). V lost 3 bases and J 6 bases, leaving 21 bases between the germline ends. This CDR3 is 17 amino acids long. Germline V lookup: CDR1 LGHNA, CDR2 YSLEER. This chain's CDR3 is CASSQLTRGGFTNEQFF. CDR3 bases: TGCGCCAGCAGCCAGCTAACTAGAGGCGGGTTCACCAATGAGCAGTTCTTC.

V gene TRBV24-1 combines with J gene TRBJ1-5, with D perhaps TRBD1 (5 bases). The length of the CDR3 is 15 residues. Per the germline V gene, CDR1 is KGHDR and CDR2 is SFDVKD. The V gene lost 3 bases and the J gene lost 5 bases, with 13 bases spanning the gap. CDR3 loop: CATSDRRAGDQPQHF. CDR3 nucleotide sequence: TGTGCCACCAGTGATCGAAGGGCGGGGGATCAGCCCCAGCATTTT.

The J gene is TRBJ2-7, the V gene TRBV12-3 or TRBV12-4; D possibly corresponds to TRBD1 (5 bases). V was trimmed by 6 bases and J by 2 bases, leaving 14 bases between them. This CDR3 is 14 amino acids long. The CDR3 sequence is CASSAQAFTYEQYF. CDR3 coding DNA: TGTGCCAGCAGCGCACAGGCCTTCACCTACGAGCAGTACTTC.

This clonotype was counted a few times. V usage is TRBV4-1 and J usage is TRBJ1-2, with 8 bases matching TRBD1. Germline-derived CDR1 and CDR2 are MGHRA and YSYEKL. Trimming took 2 bases from V and 4 from J; bases not matched to a gene: 6. The CDR3 has 15 residues. The CDR3 DNA reads TGCGCCAGCAGCCAAAATGGAGACAGGGGCTATGGCTACACCTTC. Amino acids: CASSQNGDRGYGYTF.

The sample holds one count of this clonotype. The CDR3 DNA reads TGTGCCACCAGTGATTGGACAGCGAACACCGGGGAGCTGTTTTTT. Translated, it gives CATSDWTANTGELFF. The chain has TRBV24-1 and TRBJ2-2; possible D gene TRBD1, 6 bases. V lost 2 bases to trimming and J lost 0 bases, with 6 bases between them. The CDR3 has 15 amino acids. Germline V gene lookup returns CDR1 KGHDR and CDR2 SFDVKD.

This clonotype was seen many times. The chain has TRBV6-2 or TRBV6-3 and TRBJ1-1; no clear D. This CDR3 contains 13 residues. Deletions cut 2 bases from V and 0 bases from J, with 4 bases between. Germline CDR1 is MNHEY and CDR2 is SVGEGT. The CDR3 DNA sequence: TGTGCCAGCAGTTACAGGGTGAACACTGAAGCTTTCTTT. The encoded protein is CASSYRVNTEAFF.

The chain is built from TRBV5-4 and TRBJ1-2; D call uncertain. Trimming left V 1 base short and J 0 bases short, with 7 bases between. CDR1 is SGHNT and CDR2 is YYREEE in the germline V gene (reference sequence). The CDR3 has 14 amino acids. DNA for the CDR3: TGTGCCAGCAGCTTGCAGCAAACTAACTATGGCTACACCTTC. This translates into CASSLQQTNYGYTF.

The sample holds a few counts of this clonotype. The genes are TRBV5-1 and TRBJ1-1; 7 positions agree with TRBD1. Germline loops: CDR1 SGHRS, CDR2 YFSETQ. The CDR3 consists of 13 residues. J lost 6 bases, V lost 0 bases, and 2 bases had no gene match. CDR3: CASSLGDRAEAFF. In DNA form, the CDR3 reads TGCGCCAGCAGCTTGGGAGACAGGGCTGAAGCTTTCTTT.

The chain joins TRBV5-1 to TRBJ2-5; 8 nucleotides align to TRBD2. This CDR3 is 17 amino acids long. The germline V gene encodes CDR1 SGHRS and CDR2 YFSETQ. The V gene end was trimmed by 0 bases and the J gene end by 1 base; junction bases not matched to a gene: 8. CDR3 amino acids: CASSLDGLAGLQETQYF. CDR3 in DNA: TGCGCCAGCAGCTTGGATGGCCTAGCGGGTCTCCAAGAGACCCAGTACTTC.

This clonotype was found a few times. J is TRBJ2-3 and V is TRBV7-9; 7 bases match TRBD1. V trimming: 5 bases; J trimming: 0 bases; junction bases outside the gene matches: 11. The CDR3 sequence is 17 residues long. Germline V gives CDR1 SEHNR, CDR2 FQNEAQ (reference sequence). This CDR3 is CASSRRTGSPSTDTQYF. Written as DNA, the CDR3 is TGTGCCAGCAGCCGAAGGACAGGCAGCCCTAGCACAGATACGCAGTATTTT. Based on the CDR3 plus reference TRBV7-9 and TRBJ2-3, the full variable domain is DTGVSQNPRHKITKRGQNVTFRCDPISEHNRLYWYRQTLGQGPEFLTYFQNEAQLEKSRLLSDRFSAERPKGSFSTLEIQRTEQGDSAMYLCASSRRTGSPSTDTQYFGPGTRLTVL.

This sequence joins TRBV19 and TRBJ1-5; a weak D match, TRBD1 (5 bases). Trimming pared 2 bases from V and 3 bases from J, leaving 8 bases between. This CDR3 comprises 14 residues. CDR1 LNHDA and CDR2 SQIVND come from the germline V gene (reference sequence). The CDR3 DNA is TGTGCCAGTAGTATACAGGGAAACAATCAGCCCCAGCATTTT. Translating it yields CASSIQGNNQPQHF.

V gene TRBV5-6 combines with J gene TRBJ2-5; no firm D call. The CDR3 is 14 amino acids. Germline V gene sequence: CDR1 SGHDT, CDR2 YYEEEE. Trimming shortened V by 4 bases and J by 7 bases, and 17 bases separated the two germline ends. In nucleotides, the CDR3 is TGTGCCAGCAGCCCTATACAGTCCCCAGGGACCCAGTACTTC. This sequence encodes CASSPIQSPGTQYF.

V is TRBV6-5 and J is TRBJ2-1; D is possibly TRBD1 (6 bases). The CDR3 covers 15 residues. Per the germline V gene, CDR1 is MNHEY and CDR2 is SVGAGI. Deletions cut 5 bases from V and 2 bases from J, with 13 bases between. CDR3 amino acids: CASSPDRSAYNEQFF. CDR3 nucleotide sequence: TGTGCCAGCAGTCCCGACAGGTCGGCCTACAATGAGCAGTTCTTC.

This clonotype has just a few counts. The chain is built from TRBV6-5 and TRBJ1-2; 10 nucleotides match TRBD1. Germline trimming cut 1 base from V and 6 bases from J; bases unmatched to any gene: 11. Germline V lookup: CDR1 MNHEY, CDR2 SVGAGI. The CDR3 contains 17 residues. CDR3 coding DNA: TGTGCCAGCAGTTACTGGATAGGGACAGGGGTAATGGATGGCTACACCTTC. Its protein product is CASSYWIGTGVMDGYTF.

In this sample, this clonotype turned up a few times. This chain uses TRBV13 with TRBJ2-1, with D hard to call. The germline CDR1 and CDR2 sequences are PRHDT and FYEKMQ (reference sequence). The CDR3 runs to 13 residues. Trimming shortened V by 8 bases and J by 1 base, and 9 bases separated the two germline ends. The CDR3 coding sequence is TGTGCCAGCGTGGGGTTATCCTACAATGAGCAGTTCTTC. This translates into CASVGLSYNEQFF.

The rearrangement uses TRBV5-6 and TRBJ2-2; possibly TRBD2 for D (6 bases). Deletions cut 0 bases from V and 3 bases from J, with 9 bases between. Germline V CDR1 and CDR2: SGHDT, YYEEEE. The CDR3 runs 15 residues. CDR3 sequence: CASSLVRGYTGELFF. The CDR3 coding sequence is TGTGCCAGCAGCTTGGTTCGGGGGTACACCGGGGAGCTGTTTTTT.

This chain joins TRBV4-1 and TRBJ2-1, with 10 positions matching TRBD2. Germline loops: CDR1 MGHRA, CDR2 YSYEKL. This CDR3 region has 16 residues. After removal of 6 bases from V and 2 bases from J, the junction contained 7 bases not matched to a gene. The CDR3 DNA follows: TGCGCCAGCAGGCACAGTCTAGCGGGGGCCTACAATGAGCAGTTCTTC. Translated, it gives CASRHSLAGAYNEQFF.

This clonotype was found once. V is TRBV27 and J is TRBJ1-5; D is undetermined. CDR1 is MNHEY, CDR2 SMNVEV, per germline (reference sequence). V was pared by 0 bases and J by 7 bases, with 13 bases between. This CDR3 has 15 amino acids. DNA of the CDR3: TGTGCCAGCAGTTTATCAGGGAGAGTACGGCAGCCCCAGCATTTT. Translated, it gives CASSLSGRVRQPQHF.

This clonotype was observed many times. The chain joins TRBV29-1 to TRBJ2-3, with TRBD2 identical over 7 bases. The CDR3 contains 14 residues. J was trimmed by 2 bases and V by 5 bases; bases with no gene match: 7. CDR1 SQVTM and CDR2 ANQGSEA come from the germline V gene. The CDR3 protein is CSVRGLQNTDTQYF. DNA of the CDR3: TGCAGCGTTCGGGGACTACAAAACACAGATACGCAGTATTTT.

This chain links TRBV29-1 with TRBJ1-1, with a weak D call TRBD1 (5 bases). V dropped 0 bases and J dropped 6 bases, with 11 bases sitting between them. The CDR3 sequence is 13 residues long. The germline CDR1 and CDR2 sequences are SQVTM and ANQGSEA. CDR3 coding DNA: TGCAGCGTTGAAGAGGTGGGGCAGCCTGAAGCTTTCTTT. It translates to CSVEEVGQPEAFF.